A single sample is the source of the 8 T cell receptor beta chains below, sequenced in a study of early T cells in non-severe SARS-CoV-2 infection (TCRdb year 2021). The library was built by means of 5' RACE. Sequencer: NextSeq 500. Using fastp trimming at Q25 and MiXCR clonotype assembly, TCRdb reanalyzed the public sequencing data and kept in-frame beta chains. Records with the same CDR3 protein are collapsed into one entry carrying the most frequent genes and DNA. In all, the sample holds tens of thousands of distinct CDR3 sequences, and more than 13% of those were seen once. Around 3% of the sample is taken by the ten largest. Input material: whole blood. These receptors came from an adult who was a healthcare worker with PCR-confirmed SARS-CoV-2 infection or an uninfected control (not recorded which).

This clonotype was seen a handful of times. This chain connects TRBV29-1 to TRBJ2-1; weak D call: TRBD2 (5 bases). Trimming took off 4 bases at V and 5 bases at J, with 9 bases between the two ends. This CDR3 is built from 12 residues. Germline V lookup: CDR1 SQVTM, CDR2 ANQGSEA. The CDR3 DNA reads TGCAGCGTTGTTCCCGGGGACAATGAGCAGTTCTTC. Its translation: CSVVPGDNEQFF.

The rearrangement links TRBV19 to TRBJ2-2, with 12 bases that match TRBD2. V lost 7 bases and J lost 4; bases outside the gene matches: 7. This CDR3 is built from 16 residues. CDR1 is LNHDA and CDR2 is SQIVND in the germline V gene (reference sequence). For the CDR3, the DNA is TGTGCCAGTAAGCCTAGCGGGAGGGGAATCACCGGGGAGCTGTTTTTT. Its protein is CASKPSGRGITGELFF.

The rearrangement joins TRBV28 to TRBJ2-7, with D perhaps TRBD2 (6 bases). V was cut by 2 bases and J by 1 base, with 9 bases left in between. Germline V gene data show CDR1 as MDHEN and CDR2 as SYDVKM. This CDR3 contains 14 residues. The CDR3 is CASSLPGTSYEQYF. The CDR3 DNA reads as TGTGCCAGCAGTTTACCTGGGACTTCCTACGAGCAGTACTTC.

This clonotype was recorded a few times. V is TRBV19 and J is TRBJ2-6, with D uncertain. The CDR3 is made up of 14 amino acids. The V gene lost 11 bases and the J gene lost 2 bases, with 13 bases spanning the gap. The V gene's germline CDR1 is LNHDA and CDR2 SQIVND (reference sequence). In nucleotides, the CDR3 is TGTGCCTCTGGACCGGGCCCTGGGGCCAACGTCCTGACTTTC. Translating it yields CASGPGPGANVLTF. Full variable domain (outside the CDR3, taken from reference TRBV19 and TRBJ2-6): DGGITQSPKYLFRKEGQNVTLSCEQNLNHDAMYWYRQDPGQGLRLIYYSQIVNDFQKGDIAEGYSVSREKKESFPLTVTSAQKNPTAFYLCASGPGPGANVLTFGAGSRLTVL.

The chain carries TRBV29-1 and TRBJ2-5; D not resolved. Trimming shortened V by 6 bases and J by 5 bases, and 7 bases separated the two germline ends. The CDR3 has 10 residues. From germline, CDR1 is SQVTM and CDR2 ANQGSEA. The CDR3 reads CSVQGETQYF. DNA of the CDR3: TGCAGCGTCCAAGGGGAGACCCAGTACTTC.

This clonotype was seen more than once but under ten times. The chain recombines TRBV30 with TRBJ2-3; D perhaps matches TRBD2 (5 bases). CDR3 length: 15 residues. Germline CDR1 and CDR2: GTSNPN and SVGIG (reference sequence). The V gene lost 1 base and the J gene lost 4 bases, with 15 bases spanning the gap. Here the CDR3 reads CAWSEYEEDPDTQYF. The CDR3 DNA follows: TGTGCCTGGAGTGAATACGAGGAGGACCCAGATACGCAGTATTTT.

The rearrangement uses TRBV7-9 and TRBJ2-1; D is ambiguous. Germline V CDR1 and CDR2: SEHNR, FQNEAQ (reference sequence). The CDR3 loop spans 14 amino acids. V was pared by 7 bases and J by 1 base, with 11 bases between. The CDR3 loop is CASNQDPSYNEQFF. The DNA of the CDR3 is TGTGCCAGCAACCAAGACCCGTCCTACAATGAGCAGTTCTTC.

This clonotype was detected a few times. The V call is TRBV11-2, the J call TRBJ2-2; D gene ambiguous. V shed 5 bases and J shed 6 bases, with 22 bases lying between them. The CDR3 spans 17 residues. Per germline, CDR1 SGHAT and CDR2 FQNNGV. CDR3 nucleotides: TGTGCCAGCAGCCTAGTGGCGCGTACCTTTGGGCCCGGGGAGCTGTTTTTT. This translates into CASSLVARTFGPGELFF.